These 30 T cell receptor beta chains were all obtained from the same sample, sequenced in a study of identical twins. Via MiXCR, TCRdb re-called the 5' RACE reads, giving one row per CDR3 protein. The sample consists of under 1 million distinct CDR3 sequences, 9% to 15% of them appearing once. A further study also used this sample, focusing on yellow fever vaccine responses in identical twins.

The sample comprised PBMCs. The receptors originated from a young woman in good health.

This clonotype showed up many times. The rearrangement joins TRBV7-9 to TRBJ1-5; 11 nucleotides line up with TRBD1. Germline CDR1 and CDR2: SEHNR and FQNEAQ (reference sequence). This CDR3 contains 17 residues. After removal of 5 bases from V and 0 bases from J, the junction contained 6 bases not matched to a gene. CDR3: CASSNGQGAHSNQPQHF. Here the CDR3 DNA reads TGTGCCAGCAGCAATGGACAGGGGGCCCATAGCAATCAGCCCCAGCATTTT.

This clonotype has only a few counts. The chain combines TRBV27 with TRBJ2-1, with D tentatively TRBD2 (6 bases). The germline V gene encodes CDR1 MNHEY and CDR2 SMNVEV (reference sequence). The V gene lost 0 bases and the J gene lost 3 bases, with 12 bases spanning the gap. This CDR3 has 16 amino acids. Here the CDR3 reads CASSLSSGEVYNEQFF. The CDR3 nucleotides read TGTGCCAGCAGTTTATCGTCGGGAGAGGTCTACAATGAGCAGTTCTTC.

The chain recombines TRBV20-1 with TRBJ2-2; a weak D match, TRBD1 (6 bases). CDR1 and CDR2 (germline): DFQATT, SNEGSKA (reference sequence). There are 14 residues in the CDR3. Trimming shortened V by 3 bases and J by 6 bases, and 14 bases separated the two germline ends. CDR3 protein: CSARETGTAGELFF. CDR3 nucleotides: TGCAGTGCTAGGGAGACAGGAACGGCCGGGGAGCTGTTTTTT.

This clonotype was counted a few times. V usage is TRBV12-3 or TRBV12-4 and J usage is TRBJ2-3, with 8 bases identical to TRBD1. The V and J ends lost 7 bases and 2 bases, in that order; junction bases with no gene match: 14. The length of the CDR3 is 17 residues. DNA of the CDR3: TGTGCCAGCACCCCTCCCTCGGCGGGACAGGTCACAGATACGCAGTATTTT. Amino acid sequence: CASTPPSAGQVTDTQYF.

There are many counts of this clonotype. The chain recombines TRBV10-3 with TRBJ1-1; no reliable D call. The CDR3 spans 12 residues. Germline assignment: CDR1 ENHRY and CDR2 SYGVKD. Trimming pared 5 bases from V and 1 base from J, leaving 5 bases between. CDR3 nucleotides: TGTGCCATCAGTCCAGGGAACACTGAAGCTTTCTTT. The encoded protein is CAISPGNTEAFF.

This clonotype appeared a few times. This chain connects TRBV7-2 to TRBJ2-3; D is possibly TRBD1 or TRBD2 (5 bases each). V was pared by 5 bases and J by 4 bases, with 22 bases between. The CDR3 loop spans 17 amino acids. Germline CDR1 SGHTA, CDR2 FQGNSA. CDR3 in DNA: TGTGCCAGCAGCGCCCGACCCAGGGTCGAGGGGCCAGATACGCAGTATTTT. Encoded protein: CASSARPRVEGPDTQYF.

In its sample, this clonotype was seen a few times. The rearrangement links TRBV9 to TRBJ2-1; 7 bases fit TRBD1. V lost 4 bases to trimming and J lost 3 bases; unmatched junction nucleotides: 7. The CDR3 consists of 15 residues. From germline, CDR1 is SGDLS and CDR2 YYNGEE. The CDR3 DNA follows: TGTGCCAGCAGCCCCCTGACAGGGAACTACAATGAGCAGTTCTTC. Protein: CASSPLTGNYNEQFF.

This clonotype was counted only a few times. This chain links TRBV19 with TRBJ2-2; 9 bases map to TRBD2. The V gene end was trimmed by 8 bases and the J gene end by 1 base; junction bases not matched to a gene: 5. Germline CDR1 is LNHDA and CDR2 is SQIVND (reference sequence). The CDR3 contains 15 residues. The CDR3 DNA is TGTGCCAGTGAAAGCGGGGGGCTGAACACCGGGGAGCTGTTTTTT. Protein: CASESGGLNTGELFF. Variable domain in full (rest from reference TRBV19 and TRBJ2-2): DGGITQSPKYLFRKEGQNVTLSCEQNLNHDAMYWYRQDPGQGLRLIYYSQIVNDFQKGDIAEGYSVSREKKESFPLTVTSAQKNPTAFYLCASESGGLNTGELFFGEGSRLTVL.

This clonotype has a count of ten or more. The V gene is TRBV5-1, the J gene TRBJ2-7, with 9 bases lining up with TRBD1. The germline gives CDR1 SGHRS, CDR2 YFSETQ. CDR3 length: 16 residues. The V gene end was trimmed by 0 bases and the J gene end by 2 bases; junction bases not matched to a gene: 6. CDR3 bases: TGCGCCAGCAGCTTGGGGACAGGGGATGTTGCCTACGAGCAGTACTTC. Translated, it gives CASSLGTGDVAYEQYF.

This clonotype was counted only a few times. CDR3 coding DNA: TGTGCCAGCAGCTTGGTCGGTGTCCAGGGCTCCTCCTACGAGCAGTACGTC. Its protein is CASSLVGVQGSSYEQYV. This sequence joins TRBV5-5 and TRBJ2-7, with D perhaps TRBD1 (5 bases). Germline assignment: CDR1 SGHKS and CDR2 YYEKEE (reference sequence). The CDR3 has 17 residues. Deletions cut 0 bases from V and 0 bases from J, with 16 bases between.

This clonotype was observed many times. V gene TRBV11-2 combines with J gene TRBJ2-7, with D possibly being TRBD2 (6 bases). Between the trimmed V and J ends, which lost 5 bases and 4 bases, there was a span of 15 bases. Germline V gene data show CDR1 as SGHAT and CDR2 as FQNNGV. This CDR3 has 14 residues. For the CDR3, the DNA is TGTGCCAGCAGCCCGGGTGTGGGGGGTTACGAGCAGTACTTC. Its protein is CASSPGVGGYEQYF.

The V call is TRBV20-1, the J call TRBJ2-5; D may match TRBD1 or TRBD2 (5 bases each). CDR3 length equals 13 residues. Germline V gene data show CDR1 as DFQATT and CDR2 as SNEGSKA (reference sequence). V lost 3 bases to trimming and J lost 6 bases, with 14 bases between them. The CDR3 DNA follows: TGCAGTGCTAGTTTGCCGGGACCAAAGACCCAGTACTTC. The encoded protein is CSASLPGPKTQYF.

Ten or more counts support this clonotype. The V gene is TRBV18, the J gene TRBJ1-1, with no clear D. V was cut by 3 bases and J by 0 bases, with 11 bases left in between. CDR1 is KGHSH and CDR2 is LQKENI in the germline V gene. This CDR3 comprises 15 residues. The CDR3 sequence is CASSPRGTMNTEAFF. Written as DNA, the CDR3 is TGTGCCAGCTCACCGAGAGGAACCATGAACACTGAAGCTTTCTTT.

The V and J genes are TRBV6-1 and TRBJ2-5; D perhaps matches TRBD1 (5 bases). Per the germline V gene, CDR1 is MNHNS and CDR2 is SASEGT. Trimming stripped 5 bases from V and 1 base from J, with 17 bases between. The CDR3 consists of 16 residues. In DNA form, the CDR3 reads TGTGCCAGCAGTACCCCCCTGGGGCTCGTCCAAGAGACCCAGTACTTC. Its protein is CASSTPLGLVQETQYF.

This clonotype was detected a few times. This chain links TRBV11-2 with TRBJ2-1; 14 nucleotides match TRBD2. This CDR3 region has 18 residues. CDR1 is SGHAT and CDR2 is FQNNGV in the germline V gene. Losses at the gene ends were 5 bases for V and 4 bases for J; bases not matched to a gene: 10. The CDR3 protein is CASSTRLAGGLLYNEQFF. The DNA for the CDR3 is TGTGCCAGCAGCACCAGACTAGCGGGGGGGTTACTTTACAATGAGCAGTTCTTC.

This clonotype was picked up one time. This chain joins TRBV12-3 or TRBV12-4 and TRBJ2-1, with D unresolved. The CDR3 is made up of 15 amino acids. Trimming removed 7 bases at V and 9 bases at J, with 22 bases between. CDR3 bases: TGTGCCAGCAAACACCCTCTCGGTCGTTTGGGTGAGCAGTTCTTC. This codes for CASKHPLGRLGEQFF.

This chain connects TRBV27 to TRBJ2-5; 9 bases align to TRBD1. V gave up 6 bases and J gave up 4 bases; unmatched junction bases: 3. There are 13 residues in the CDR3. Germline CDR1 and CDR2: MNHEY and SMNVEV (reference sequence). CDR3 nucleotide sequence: TGTGCCAGCAGAAACAGGGGGCCAGAGACCCAGTACTTC. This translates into CASRNRGPETQYF.

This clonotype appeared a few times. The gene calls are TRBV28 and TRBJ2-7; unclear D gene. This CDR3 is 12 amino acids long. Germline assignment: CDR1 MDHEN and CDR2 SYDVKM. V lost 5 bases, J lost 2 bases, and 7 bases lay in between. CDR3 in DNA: TGTGCCAGCAGTACTCTAACCTACGAGCAGTACTTC. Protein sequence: CASSTLTYEQYF.

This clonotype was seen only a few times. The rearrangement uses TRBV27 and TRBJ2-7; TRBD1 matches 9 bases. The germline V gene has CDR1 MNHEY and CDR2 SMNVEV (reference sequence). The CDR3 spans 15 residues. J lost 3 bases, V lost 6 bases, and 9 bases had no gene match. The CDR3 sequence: CASRSEGTGIYEQYF. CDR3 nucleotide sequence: TGTGCCAGCAGATCCGAGGGGACAGGGATCTACGAGCAGTACTTC.

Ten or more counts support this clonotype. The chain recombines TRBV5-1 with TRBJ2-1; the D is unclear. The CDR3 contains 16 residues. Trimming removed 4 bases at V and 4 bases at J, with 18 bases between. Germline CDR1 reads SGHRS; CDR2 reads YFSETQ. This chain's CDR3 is CASSPDLPQLYNEQFF. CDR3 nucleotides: TGCGCCAGCAGCCCGGACCTGCCACAACTATACAATGAGCAGTTCTTC.

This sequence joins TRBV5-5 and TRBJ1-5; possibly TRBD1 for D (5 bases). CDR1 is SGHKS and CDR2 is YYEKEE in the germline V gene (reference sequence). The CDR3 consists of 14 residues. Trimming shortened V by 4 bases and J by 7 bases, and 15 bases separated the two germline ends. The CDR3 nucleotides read TGTGCCAGCAGCCCACCAGGGTTTGGCCAGCCCCAGCATTTT. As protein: CASSPPGFGQPQHF.

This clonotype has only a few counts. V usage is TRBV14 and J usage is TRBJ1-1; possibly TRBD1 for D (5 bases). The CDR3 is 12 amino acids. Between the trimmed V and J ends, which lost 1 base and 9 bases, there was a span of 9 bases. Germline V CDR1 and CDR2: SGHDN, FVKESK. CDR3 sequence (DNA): TGTGCCAGCAGCCAAGGGACACCTAAAGCTTTCTTT. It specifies CASSQGTPKAFF. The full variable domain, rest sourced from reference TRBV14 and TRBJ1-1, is EAGVTQFPSHSVIEKGQTVTLRCDPISGHDNLYWYRRVMGKEIKFLLHFVKESKQDESGMPNNRFLAERTGGTYSTLKVQPAELEDSGVYFCASSQGTPKAFFGQGTRLTVV.

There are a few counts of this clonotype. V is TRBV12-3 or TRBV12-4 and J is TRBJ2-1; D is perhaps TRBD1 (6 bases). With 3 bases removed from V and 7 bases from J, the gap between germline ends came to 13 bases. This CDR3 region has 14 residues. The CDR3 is CASSFLDRSNEQFF. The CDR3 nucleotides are TGTGCCAGCAGTTTTTTGGACAGATCAAATGAGCAGTTCTTC.

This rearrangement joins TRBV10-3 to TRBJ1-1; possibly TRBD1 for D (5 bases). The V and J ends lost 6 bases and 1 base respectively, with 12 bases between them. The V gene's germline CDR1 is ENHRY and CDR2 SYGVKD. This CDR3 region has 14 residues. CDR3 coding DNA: TGTGCCATCAGCGCCGTGGGACCGAACACTGAAGCTTTCTTT. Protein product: CAISAVGPNTEAFF.

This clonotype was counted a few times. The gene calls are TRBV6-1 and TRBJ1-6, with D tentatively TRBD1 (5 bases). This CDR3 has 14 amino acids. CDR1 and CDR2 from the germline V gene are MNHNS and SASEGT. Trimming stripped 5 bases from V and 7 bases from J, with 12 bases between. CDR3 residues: CASSRRDANSPLHF. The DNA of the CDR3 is TGTGCCAGCAGTCGCCGGGACGCCAATTCACCCCTCCACTTT.

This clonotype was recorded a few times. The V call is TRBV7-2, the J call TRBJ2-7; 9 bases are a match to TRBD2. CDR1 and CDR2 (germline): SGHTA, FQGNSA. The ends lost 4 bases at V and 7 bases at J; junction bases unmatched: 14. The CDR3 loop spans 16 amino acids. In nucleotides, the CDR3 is TGTGCCAGCAGCTCTCGACTAGCGGACCCACTTTTTGAGCAGTACGTC. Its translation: CASSSRLADPLFEQYV.

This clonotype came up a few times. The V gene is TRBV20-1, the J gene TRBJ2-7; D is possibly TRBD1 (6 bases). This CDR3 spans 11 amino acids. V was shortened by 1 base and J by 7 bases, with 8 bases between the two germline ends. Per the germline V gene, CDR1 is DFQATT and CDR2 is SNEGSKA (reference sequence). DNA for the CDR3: TGCAGTGCTAGAGTCCAGGGGGAGCAGTACGTC. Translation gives CSARVQGEQYV.

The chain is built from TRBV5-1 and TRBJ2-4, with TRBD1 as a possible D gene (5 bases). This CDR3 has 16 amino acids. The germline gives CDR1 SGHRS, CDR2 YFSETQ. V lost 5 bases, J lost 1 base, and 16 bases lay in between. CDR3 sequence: CASSDLGLGAKNIQYF. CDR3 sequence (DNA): TGCGCCAGCAGTGATTTGGGGCTTGGGGCCAAAAACATTCAGTACTTC.

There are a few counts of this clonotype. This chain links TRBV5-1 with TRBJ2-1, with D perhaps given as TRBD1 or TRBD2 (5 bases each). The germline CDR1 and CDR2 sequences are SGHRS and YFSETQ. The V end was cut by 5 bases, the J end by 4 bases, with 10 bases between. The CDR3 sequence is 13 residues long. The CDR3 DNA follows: TGCGCCAGCAGGATAGGGACGTACAATGAGCAGTTCTTC. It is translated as CASRIGTYNEQFF.

CDR3 DNA sequence: TGTGCCAGCAGGAGCAGATCCTCTGGAAACACCATATATTTT. Protein product: CASRSRSSGNTIYF. The chain combines TRBV6-1 with TRBJ1-3; D not resolved. V was cut by 6 bases and J by 0 bases, with 9 bases left in between. Per the germline V gene, CDR1 is MNHNS and CDR2 is SASEGT. The length of the CDR3 is 14 residues.